This is a list of T cell receptor beta chains from one sample in a study of T-cell reconstitution after alpha-beta-depleted transplantation in children. TCRdb ran MiXCR on the PCR reads and lists one entry per CDR3 protein. The sample yields roughly 250,000 distinct CDR3 sequences, just under 8.5% seen once. Here the sequenced sample was PBMCs, mostly from graft donor cells, taken 180 days after TCRalphabeta/CD19-depleted stem cell transplant. These receptor sequences come from a male patient between 5 and 17 years old who had a stem cell transplant for acute lymphoblastic leukemia, so the T cells may come from the graft donor. CDR3s include the opening cysteine and the closing phenylalanine or tryptophan. A D gene is named only where the DNA matches it firmly. The size of a clone is reported for some rows only, either as once, few or many, or as a class for expanded clones.

V gene: TRBV4-3; D gene: .; J gene: TRBJ2-5; clone size: many; CDR3 protein: CASSQPGPQETQYF; CDR3 DNA: TGCGCCAGCAGCCAACCGGGGCCCCAAGAGACCCAGTACTTC
V gene: TRBV25-1; D gene: .; J gene: TRBJ2-3; clone size: many; CDR3 protein: CASSEYGQGSTDTQYF; CDR3 DNA: TGTGCCAGCAGTGAATATGGGCAGGGTAGCACAGATACGCAGTATTTT
V gene: TRBV29-1; D gene: .; J gene: TRBJ2-7; clone size: many; CDR3 protein: CSVERDNPYEQYF; CDR3 DNA: TGCAGCGTTGAAAGGGACAACCCCTACGAGCAGTACTTC
V gene: TRBV2; D gene: .; J gene: TRBJ2-7; clone size: many; CDR3 protein: CASSVRTTGYEQYF; CDR3 DNA: TGTGCCAGCAGTGTACGGACTACGGGCTACGAGCAGTACTTC
V gene: TRBV10-3; D gene: .; J gene: TRBJ2-1; clone size: many; CDR3 protein: CAISAQREGYNEQFF; CDR3 DNA: TGTGCCATCAGTGCCCAGAGGGAAGGGTACAATGAGCAGTTCTTC
V gene: TRBV11-3; D gene: TRBD1; J gene: TRBJ2-2; clone size: many; CDR3 protein: CASSARDREDTGELFF; CDR3 DNA: TGTGCCAGCAGCGCCCGGGACAGGGAAGATACCGGGGAGCTGTTTTTT
V gene: TRBV5-1; D gene: .; J gene: TRBJ2-2; clone size: .; CDR3 protein: CASSPRQNTWELFF; CDR3 DNA: TGCGCCAGCAGCCCCCGACAGAACACCTGGGAGCTGTTTTTT
V gene: TRBV7-9; D gene: TRBD2; J gene: TRBJ2-1; clone size: .; CDR3 protein: CASSLGPAGARNEQFF; CDR3 DNA: TGTGCCAGCAGCTTAGGGCCAGCGGGGGCCCGGAATGAGCAGTTCTTC
V gene: TRBV6-1; D gene: TRBD1; J gene: TRBJ1-5; clone size: few; CDR3 protein: CASVRGGEGNQPQHF; CDR3 DNA: TGTGCCAGCGTAAGAGGGGGCGAAGGCAATCAGCCCCAGCATTTT
V gene: TRBV25-1; D gene: TRBD2; J gene: TRBJ2-7; clone size: many; CDR3 protein: CASLGLTSGRAYEQYF; CDR3 DNA: TGTGCCAGCTTAGGGTTGACTAGCGGGAGGGCCTACGAGCAGTACTTC
V gene: TRBV18; D gene: .; J gene: TRBJ2-7; clone size: many; CDR3 protein: CASSPARTSKEQYF; CDR3 DNA: TGTGCCAGCTCACCAGCCAGGACCTCTAAGGAGCAGTACTTC
V gene: TRBV12-3/TRBV12-4; D gene: .; J gene: TRBJ2-1; clone size: many; CDR3 protein: CASTFGPYNEQFF; CDR3 DNA: TGTGCCAGCACCTTTGGGCCATACAATGAGCAGTTCTTC
V gene: TRBV6-5; D gene: .; J gene: TRBJ1-1; clone size: few; CDR3 protein: CASSYSVGQGEAFF; CDR3 DNA: TGTGCCAGCAGTTACTCGGTCGGGCAGGGTGAAGCTTTCTTT
V gene: TRBV5-4; D gene: .; J gene: TRBJ1-3; clone size: few; CDR3 protein: CASSHDRNSGNTIYF; CDR3 DNA: TGTGCCAGCAGCCACGACAGGAACTCTGGAAACACCATATATTTT
V gene: TRBV9; D gene: .; J gene: TRBJ1-2; clone size: many; CDR3 protein: CASRDSGLGGYGYTF; CDR3 DNA: TGTGCCAGCAGAGATTCAGGGCTCGGAGGCTATGGCTACACCTTC
V gene: TRBV10-3; D gene: .; J gene: TRBJ2-3; clone size: many; CDR3 protein: CAISTGGGTDTQYF; CDR3 DNA: TGTGCCATCAGCACGGGGGGCGGCACAGATACGCAGTATTTT
V gene: TRBV20-1; D gene: .; J gene: TRBJ2-4; clone size: many; CDR3 protein: CSASGEKNIQYF; CDR3 DNA: TGCAGTGCTTCAGGGGAGAAAAACATTCAGTACTTC
V gene: TRBV5-1; D gene: .; J gene: TRBJ2-7; clone size: many; CDR3 protein: CASSLVGSYEQYF; CDR3 DNA: TGCGCCAGCAGCTTGGTAGGCAGCTACGAGCAGTACTTC
V gene: TRBV29-1; D gene: TRBD2; J gene: TRBJ2-2; clone size: many; CDR3 protein: CSVPSGRSTGELFF; CDR3 DNA: TGCAGCGTCCCTAGCGGGAGGAGCACCGGGGAGCTGTTTTTT
V gene: TRBV20-1; D gene: TRBD2; J gene: TRBJ2-3; clone size: many; CDR3 protein: CSARDAGDRTDTQYF; CDR3 DNA: TGCAGTGCTAGAGATGCGGGAGATCGCACAGATACGCAGTATTTT
V gene: TRBV20-1; D gene: TRBD2; J gene: TRBJ2-1; clone size: many; CDR3 protein: CSATTSGTMSYNEQFF; CDR3 DNA: TGCAGTGCTACGACTAGCGGGACCATGTCCTACAATGAGCAGTTCTTC
V gene: TRBV20-1; D gene: TRBD2; J gene: TRBJ2-2; clone size: many; CDR3 protein: CSARGGRTTGELFF; CDR3 DNA: TGCAGTGCTCGGGGGGGGAGGACCACCGGGGAGCTGTTTTTT
V gene: TRBV3-1; D gene: TRBD2; J gene: TRBJ2-5; clone size: many; CDR3 protein: CASSRRTSGVQETQYF; CDR3 DNA: TGTGCCAGCAGCCGGCGGACTAGCGGGGTCCAAGAGACCCAGTACTTC
V gene: TRBV6-6; D gene: .; J gene: TRBJ1-1; clone size: .; CDR3 protein: CASSRVYTEAFF; CDR3 DNA: TGTGCCAGCAGCCGGGTCTACACTGAAGCTTTCTTT
V gene: TRBV5-1; D gene: TRBD2; J gene: TRBJ2-3; clone size: .; CDR3 protein: CASSISGRFDTQYF; CDR3 DNA: TGCGCCAGCAGCATTAGCGGGAGATTCGATACGCAGTATTTT
V gene: TRBV7-6; D gene: .; J gene: TRBJ1-6; clone size: many; CDR3 protein: CASSLARGYSYNSPLHF; CDR3 DNA: TGTGCCAGCAGCTTAGCAAGGGGATACTCCTATAATTCACCCCTCCACTTT
V gene: TRBV19; D gene: .; J gene: TRBJ2-7; clone size: few; CDR3 protein: CASSRLSGNSYEQYF; CDR3 DNA: TGTGCCAGTAGTAGGTTGAGCGGCAACTCCTACGAGCAGTACTTC
V gene: TRBV5-1; D gene: .; J gene: TRBJ2-7; clone size: many; CDR3 protein: CASSSGQFYEQYF; CDR3 DNA: TGCGCCAGCAGCTCTGGACAGTTCTACGAGCAGTACTTC
V gene: TRBV3-1; D gene: TRBD1; J gene: TRBJ2-5; clone size: many; CDR3 protein: CASSSWSRTGGETQYF; CDR3 DNA: TGTGCCAGCAGCTCCTGGTCCCGGACAGGCGGGGAGACCCAGTACTTC
V gene: TRBV29-1; D gene: .; J gene: TRBJ2-1; clone size: many; CDR3 protein: CSAGGRDINEQFF; CDR3 DNA: TGCAGCGCCGGAGGGAGGGACATCAATGAGCAGTTCTTC
V gene: TRBV3-1; D gene: .; J gene: TRBJ2-2; clone size: many; CDR3 protein: CASSQGWPSRGTGELFF; CDR3 DNA: TGTGCCAGCAGCCAAGGGTGGCCTAGCAGAGGCACCGGGGAGCTGTTTTTT
V gene: TRBV7-6; D gene: .; J gene: TRBJ2-3; clone size: many; CDR3 protein: CASGGPGTDTQYF; CDR3 DNA: TGTGCCAGCGGGGGGCCGGGCACAGATACGCAGTATTTT
V gene: TRBV19; D gene: .; J gene: TRBJ1-1; clone size: many; CDR3 protein: CASTPRGAPKAEAFF; CDR3 DNA: TGTGCCAGTACCCCTAGGGGAGCCCCGAAGGCTGAAGCTTTCTTT
V gene: TRBV19; D gene: TRBD2; J gene: TRBJ2-3; clone size: .; CDR3 protein: CASSPTSVTDTQYF; CDR3 DNA: TGTGCCAGTAGTCCGACTAGCGTCACAGATACGCAGTATTTT
V gene: TRBV4-3; D gene: .; J gene: TRBJ1-6; clone size: many; CDR3 protein: CASSQSPDRGGNSPLHF; CDR3 DNA: TGCGCCAGCAGCCAATCCCCCGACCGGGGGGGAAATTCACCCCTCCACTTT
V gene: TRBV28; D gene: .; J gene: TRBJ1-1; clone size: many; CDR3 protein: CASSPPGSEAFF; CDR3 DNA: TGTGCCAGCAGTCCCCCGGGGAGTGAAGCTTTCTTT
V gene: TRBV20-1; D gene: .; J gene: TRBJ2-1; clone size: .; CDR3 protein: CSARAETYNEQFF; CDR3 DNA: TGCAGTGCCAGGGCAGAGACCTACAATGAGCAGTTCTTC
V gene: TRBV6-1; D gene: TRBD2; J gene: TRBJ2-3; clone size: many; CDR3 protein: CASSLHSGVSSTDTQYF; CDR3 DNA: TGTGCCAGCAGCCTACATAGCGGGGTCTCTAGCACAGATACGCAGTATTTT
V gene: TRBV7-2; D gene: .; J gene: TRBJ2-6; clone size: many; CDR3 protein: CASSLIPVNVLTF; CDR3 DNA: TGTGCCAGCAGCTTAATTCCTGTCAACGTCCTGACTTTC
V gene: TRBV7-9; D gene: TRBD1; J gene: TRBJ1-4; clone size: many; CDR3 protein: CASSLARTGYEKLFF; CDR3 DNA: TGTGCCAGCAGCTTAGCCCGGACAGGGTATGAAAAACTGTTTTTT
V gene: TRBV9; D gene: .; J gene: TRBJ1-4; clone size: many; CDR3 protein: CASSAGNGEKLFF; CDR3 DNA: TGTGCCAGCAGCGCAGGGAATGGGGAAAAACTGTTTTTT
V gene: TRBV29-1; D gene: .; J gene: TRBJ2-6; clone size: many; CDR3 protein: CSVEGPGAGANVLTF; CDR3 DNA: TGCAGCGTTGAAGGGCCAGGGGCTGGGGCCAACGTCCTGACTTTC
V gene: TRBV5-1; D gene: .; J gene: TRBJ1-5; clone size: many; CDR3 protein: CASSLAEAGPQHF; CDR3 DNA: TGCGCCAGCAGCTTGGCCGAGGCTGGGCCCCAGCATTTT
V gene: TRBV6-5; D gene: .; J gene: TRBJ1-4; clone size: many; CDR3 protein: CASSYRQGSEKLFF; CDR3 DNA: TGTGCCAGCAGTTACAGGCAGGGAAGTGAAAAACTGTTTTTT
V gene: TRBV7-8; D gene: TRBD1; J gene: TRBJ2-2; clone size: many; CDR3 protein: CASSFGQGHTGELFF; CDR3 DNA: TGTGCCAGCAGCTTTGGACAGGGTCACACCGGGGAGCTGTTTTTT
V gene: TRBV7-9; D gene: .; J gene: TRBJ2-1; clone size: many; CDR3 protein: CASEGQLVEQFF; CDR3 DNA: TGTGCCAGCGAAGGACAGCTCGTTGAGCAGTTCTTC
V gene: TRBV6-5; D gene: .; J gene: TRBJ1-2; clone size: many; CDR3 protein: CASSYLPRTANYGYTF; CDR3 DNA: TGTGCCAGCAGTTACCTCCCCAGGACGGCTAACTATGGCTACACCTTC
V gene: TRBV6-5; D gene: TRBD2; J gene: TRBJ2-1; clone size: many; CDR3 protein: CASSGGAIGEQFF; CDR3 DNA: TGTGCCAGCTCGGGGGGGGCCATAGGGGAGCAGTTCTTC
V gene: TRBV2; D gene: .; J gene: TRBJ2-7; clone size: few; CDR3 protein: CATRDISYEQYF; CDR3 DNA: TGTGCCACCAGGGACATCTCCTACGAGCAGTACTTC
V gene: TRBV12-3/TRBV12-4; D gene: .; J gene: TRBJ2-7; clone size: many; CDR3 protein: CASSLGYSSYEQYF; CDR3 DNA: TGTGCCAGCAGTTTAGGGTACAGTTCCTACGAGCAGTACTTC
V gene: TRBV29-1; D gene: .; J gene: TRBJ1-1; clone size: many; CDR3 protein: CSGEGGTTEAFF; CDR3 DNA: TGCAGCGGTGAGGGGGGGACCACTGAAGCTTTCTTT
V gene: TRBV27; D gene: TRBD2; J gene: TRBJ2-2; clone size: many; CDR3 protein: CASSRSGGNTGELFF; CDR3 DNA: TGTGCCAGCAGCAGAAGCGGGGGGAACACCGGGGAGCTGTTTTTT
V gene: TRBV18; D gene: .; J gene: TRBJ2-7; clone size: many; CDR3 protein: CASSRREDEQYF; CDR3 DNA: TGTGCCAGCTCAAGGAGGGAAGACGAGCAGTACTTC
V gene: TRBV28; D gene: TRBD1; J gene: TRBJ2-2; clone size: many; CDR3 protein: CASSPWEQGETGELFF; CDR3 DNA: TGTGCCAGCAGCCCCTGGGAGCAGGGGGAGACCGGGGAGCTGTTTTTT
V gene: TRBV7-6; D gene: .; J gene: TRBJ1-6; clone size: many; CDR3 protein: CASSLALAKDSPLHF; CDR3 DNA: TGTGCCAGCAGCTTAGCGTTGGCTAAGGATTCACCCCTCCACTTT
V gene: TRBV12-3/TRBV12-4; D gene: TRBD2; J gene: TRBJ2-7; clone size: many; CDR3 protein: CASSLAMASGPSYEQYF; CDR3 DNA: TGTGCCAGCAGTTTAGCGATGGCTAGCGGGCCCTCCTACGAGCAGTACTTC